These T cell receptor beta chains were read from a single sample in a study of shared clonotypes between healthy human individuals. Assay used: immunoSEQ multiplex PCR; TCRdb lists only in-frame clones, some missing. This sample has about 800,000 clones, with approximately 97% found just once. Sequencing was performed on naive CD8+ T cells sorted from blood. Receptor source: a young man in good health. CDR3s include the opening cysteine and the closing phenylalanine or tryptophan. D genes are given only for firm matches. The size entry is marked missing in some rows and otherwise reads once, few, many or a size class.

CDR3nt: TGTGCCAGCAGCCCACTAGCGGGGTCCTACGAGCAGTACTTC
CDR3aa: CASSPLAGSYEQYF
len: 14
abundance: NA
v_gene: TRBV7-6
j_gene: TRBJ2-7
d_gene: TRBD2

CDR3nt: TGTGCCACCAGCAGAGAATTGCCCGGGACAGGGGCCTACAATGAGCAGTTCTTC
CDR3aa: CATSRELPGTGAYNEQFF
len: 18
abundance: NA
v_gene: TRBV15
j_gene: TRBJ2-1
d_gene: TRBD1

CDR3nt: TGCAGCGTTCTATGGGGGGTCTGGGAGACCCAGTACTTC
CDR3aa: CSVLWGVWETQYF
len: 13
abundance: NA
v_gene: TRBV29-1
j_gene: TRBJ2-5
d_gene: NA

CDR3nt: TGTGCCAGCAGCGTAGTGGGGTGGGGGCACGAGCAGTACTTC
CDR3aa: CASSVVGWGHEQYF
len: 14
abundance: NA
v_gene: TRBV9
j_gene: TRBJ2-7
d_gene: NA

CDR3nt: TGTGCCACCCTGAGGGGGACAGAGCAGTTCTTC
CDR3aa: CATLRGTEQFF
len: 11
abundance: NA
v_gene: TRBV13
j_gene: TRBJ2-1
d_gene: NA

CDR3nt: TGTGCCAGCAGCTTGGGTGCAGCCTCCTACGAGCAGTACTTC
CDR3aa: CASSLGAASYEQYF
len: 14
abundance: NA
v_gene: TRBV5-6
j_gene: TRBJ2-7
d_gene: NA

CDR3nt: TGTGCCAGCAGTGAGGCTTTGACTAGAATCACAGATACGCAGTATTTT
CDR3aa: CASSEALTRITDTQYF
len: 16
abundance: NA
v_gene: TRBV6-4
j_gene: TRBJ2-3
d_gene: NA

CDR3nt: TGTGCCAGCAGCCCGACAGGGTATATTGGCTATGGCTACACCTTC
CDR3aa: CASSPTGYIGYGYTF
len: 15
abundance: NA
v_gene: TRBV5-6
j_gene: TRBJ1-2
d_gene: TRBD1

CDR3nt: TGTGCCAGCAGCCCGGACCTACTGGGGGAGCTGTTTTTT
CDR3aa: CASSPDLLGELFF
len: 13
abundance: NA
v_gene: TRBV7-2
j_gene: TRBJ2-2
d_gene: NA

CDR3nt: TGCGCCAGCAGCCCGGGGACCGCCGACCAAGAGACCCAGTACTTC
CDR3aa: CASSPGTADQETQYF
len: 15
abundance: NA
v_gene: TRBV5-1
j_gene: TRBJ2-5
d_gene: NA

CDR3nt: TGTGCCAGCAGCTTCGGGACTAGCGGGATCCTGGAGCAGTTCTTC
CDR3aa: CASSFGTSGILEQFF
len: 15
abundance: NA
v_gene: TRBV7-8
j_gene: TRBJ2-1
d_gene: TRBD2

CDR3nt: TGTGCCAGCAGCTTAGACAGTCCCTACGAGCAGTACTTC
CDR3aa: CASSLDSPYEQYF
len: 13
abundance: NA
v_gene: TRBV7-9
j_gene: TRBJ2-7
d_gene: NA

CDR3nt: TGTGCCAGCAGCTTATCCCCAGCGGGAGTCGCAGATACGCAGTATTTT
CDR3aa: CASSLSPAGVADTQYF
len: 16
abundance: NA
v_gene: TRBV7-7
j_gene: TRBJ2-3
d_gene: TRBD2

CDR3nt: TGTGCCAGCAGCGCCGGGACTAGTAGCACAGATACGCAGTATTTT
CDR3aa: CASSAGTSSTDTQYF
len: 15
abundance: NA
v_gene: TRBV9
j_gene: TRBJ2-3
d_gene: TRBD2

CDR3nt: TGTGCCAGCCTACTACGGCAGGGGCTGAACACTGAAGCTTTCTTT
CDR3aa: CASLLRQGLNTEAFF
len: 15
abundance: NA
v_gene: TRBV18
j_gene: TRBJ1-1
d_gene: NA

CDR3nt: TGTGCCAGCAGCTTGGCATTGGACAGGGTCTACGAGCAGTACTTC
CDR3aa: CASSLALDRVYEQYF
len: 15
abundance: NA
v_gene: TRBV5-5
j_gene: TRBJ2-7
d_gene: TRBD1

CDR3nt: TGTGCCAGCAGCGAACTAGCGGGAGACAGCTCCTACAATGAGCAGTTCTTC
CDR3aa: CASSELAGDSSYNEQFF
len: 17
abundance: NA
v_gene: TRBV13
j_gene: TRBJ2-1
d_gene: TRBD2

CDR3nt: TGTGCCCGATTAGGGGTGCTTGGGGGATACGAGCAGTACTTC
CDR3aa: CARLGVLGGYEQYF
len: 14
abundance: NA
v_gene: TRBV21-1
j_gene: TRBJ2-7
d_gene: NA

CDR3nt: TGTGCCAGCAGCCCTCTAGCGGGAGAGGTCGATGAGCAGTTCTTC
CDR3aa: CASSPLAGEVDEQFF
len: 15
abundance: once
v_gene: TRBV5-4
j_gene: TRBJ2-1
d_gene: TRBD2

CDR3nt: TGTGCCAGCAGTTTATATCTCATAACCCTAGAAAATCAGCCCCAGCATTTT
CDR3aa: CASSLYLITLENQPQHF
len: 17
abundance: NA
v_gene: TRBV28
j_gene: TRBJ1-5
d_gene: NA

CDR3nt: TGTGCCAGCAGCAACAGGCTCGGGTGGGGGGAGCAGTACTTC
CDR3aa: CASSNRLGWGEQYF
len: 14
abundance: NA
v_gene: TRBV27
j_gene: TRBJ2-7
d_gene: NA

CDR3nt: TGTGCCAGCGGGGTCAAAAACATTCAGTACTTC
CDR3aa: CASGVKNIQYF
len: 11
abundance: NA
v_gene: TRBV6-5
j_gene: TRBJ2-4
d_gene: NA

CDR3nt: TGCGCCAGCAGTGATCCTAGCGGGCCCTACAATGAGCAGTTCTTC
CDR3aa: CASSDPSGPYNEQFF
len: 15
abundance: NA
v_gene: TRBV10-2
j_gene: TRBJ2-1
d_gene: TRBD2

CDR3nt: TGTGCCAGCAGCTTACTTGCGGGAGGGTTAGATACGCAGTATTTT
CDR3aa: CASSLLAGGLDTQYF
len: 15
abundance: once
v_gene: TRBV7-3
j_gene: TRBJ2-3
d_gene: TRBD2